The 20 T cell receptor beta chains listed next were all sequenced from one sample in a study (dated by TCRdb to between 2014 and 2016). The library was prepared using 5' RACE. Sequenced using an Illumina MiSeq. TCRdb reworked the public reads: Q25 trimming with fastp, MiXCR clone assembly, productive beta chains retained. When rows share a CDR3 protein, they turn into one entry using the most common DNA and genes. This sample comprises about 50,000 distinct CDR3 sequences, about a sixth of them detected only once. In total, the top ten clones hold approximately 2.1% of the sample. The material sequenced was naive CD4+ T cells sorted from blood. This specimen's cell subset or site label, per the study, means: naive CD4+ T cells, CD4+CD45RA+CD25-. Receptor source: a female donor with breast cancer.

To note about this clonotype: With a much larger clone just one base away, this may be a read error. Lacking the conserved final phenylalanine or tryptophan, this CDR3 likely reflects a read error. The chain joins TRBV20-1 to TRBJ2-1, with D perhaps matching TRBD1 or TRBD2 (6 bases each). The length of the CDR3 is 13 residues. Germline lookup yields CDR1 DFQATT and CDR2 SNEGSKA (reference sequence). The CDR3 DNA reads TGCAGTACTAGCCGTAGCGGAGAGGGGGGGCAGTTCCTC. The encoded protein is CSTSRSGEGGQFL.

This clonotype occurred a few times. The genes are TRBV11-2 and TRBJ1-2; perhaps TRBD1 as D (6 bases). Germline V gene sequence: CDR1 SGHAT, CDR2 FQNNGV. This CDR3 is 13 amino acids long. Between the trimmed V and J ends, which lost 5 bases and 4 bases, there was a span of 11 bases. DNA of the CDR3: TGTGCCAGCAGCACCACAGGGAGCTATGGCTACACCTTC. It specifies CASSTTGSYGYTF.

The chain employs TRBV6-1 and TRBJ1-5, with D perhaps TRBD1 (6 bases). The V end lost 11 bases, the J end lost 4 bases, and 15 bases lay between the germline ends. In germline, CDR1 is MNHNS, CDR2 SASEGT. The CDR3 totals 13 residues. CDR3 DNA: TGTGCCGCGTCAATAGGGGGGAATCAGCCCCAGCATTTT. Its translation: CAASIGGNQPQHF.

This clonotype was observed at least ten times. This sequence joins TRBV7-2 and TRBJ2-1, with 9 bases lining up with TRBD2. CDR3 size: 18 residues. With 5 bases clipped from V and 5 bases from J, the junction kept 16 bases outside the gene matches. CDR1 is SGHTA and CDR2 is FQGNSA in the germline V gene. In nucleotides, the CDR3 is TGTGCCAGCAGCAGCGCCGGCCGCGGGACTAGCAGAAACAATGAGCAGTTCTTC. It is translated as CASSSAGRGTSRNNEQFF.

This clonotype was seen more than once but under ten times. This chain connects TRBV7-9 to TRBJ1-5; D ambiguous. Trimming took off 3 bases at V and 5 bases at J, with 11 bases between the two ends. Germline-derived CDR1 and CDR2 are SEHNR and FQNEAQ (reference sequence). The CDR3 consists of 14 residues. This CDR3 is CASSLEGLDQPQHF. CDR3 bases: TGTGCCAGCAGCTTGGAAGGGTTGGATCAGCCCCAGCATTTT.

Notes on this clonotype: The CDR3 ends on some other residue instead of the conserved phenylalanine or tryptophan, so this is likely a read error. The chain has TRBV5-1 and TRBJ2-3; unclear D gene. Trimming shortened V by 0 bases and J by 0 bases, and 8 bases separated the two germline ends. Germline V gene data show CDR1 as SGHRS and CDR2 as YFSETQ. CDR3 length: 15 amino acids. In DNA, the CDR3 is TGCGCCAGCAGCTTGGGACGGTTTAGCACAGATACGCAGTATCTT. Translated, it gives CASSLGRFSTDTQYL.

Many counts were recorded for this clonotype. V is TRBV27 and J is TRBJ1-1; weak D call: TRBD1 (6 bases). The CDR3 spans 13 residues. Per the germline V gene, CDR1 is MNHEY and CDR2 is SMNVEV (reference sequence). Trimming left V 1 base short and J 4 bases short, with 7 bases between. This chain's CDR3 is CASSLYRATEAFF. In nucleotides, the CDR3 is TGTGCCAGCAGTTTATACAGGGCCACTGAAGCTTTCTTT.

This chain connects TRBV7-2 to TRBJ2-5; TRBD2 aligns across 8 bases. Germline V CDR1 and CDR2: SGHTA, FQGNSA. Trimming took 5 bases from V and 4 from J; bases not matched to a gene: 6. The CDR3 length is 14 residues. The CDR3 DNA is TGTGCCAGCAGCAAAAGCGGGAGTGGAGAGACCCAGTACTTC. Its protein product is CASSKSGSGETQYF.

The chain uses TRBV7-6 and TRBJ1-5; D gene uncertain. The germline V gene has CDR1 SGHVS and CDR2 FNYEAQ. This CDR3 is built from 13 residues. Trimming stripped 3 bases from V and 7 bases from J, with 10 bases between. As DNA, the CDR3 is TGTGCCAGCAGCTTGCGTCTGAACCAGCCCCAGCATTTT. It yields the protein CASSLRLNQPQHF.

This clonotype was found many times. The genes are TRBV29-1 and TRBJ1-2; no clear D. The germline V gene has CDR1 SQVTM and CDR2 ANQGSEA. V lost 2 bases and J 2 bases, leaving 6 bases between the germline ends. The CDR3 is 12 residues long. CDR3 loop: CSVEKGNYGYTF. The CDR3 coding sequence is TGCAGCGTTGAAAAGGGCAACTATGGCTACACCTTC. Filled out from reference TRBV29-1 and TRBJ1-2, the complete variable domain reads SAVISQKPSRDICQRGTSLTIQCQVDSQVTMMFWYRQQPGQSLTLIATANQGSEATYESGFVIDKFPISRPNLTFSTLTVSNMSPEDSSIYLCSVEKGNYGYTFGSGTRLTVV.

This clonotype was picked up a small number of times. The gene calls are TRBV12-3 or TRBV12-4 and TRBJ2-5; 10 positions match TRBD2. The V gene end was trimmed by 4 bases and the J gene end by 4 bases; junction bases not matched to a gene: 0. The CDR3 has 13 residues. The CDR3 region is CASSWTSGETQYF. The CDR3 coding sequence is TGTGCCAGCAGTTGGACTAGCGGAGAGACCCAGTACTTC.

The sample holds many counts of this clonotype. The V gene is TRBV7-2, the J gene TRBJ2-1, with D perhaps TRBD1 (5 bases). Germline V lookup: CDR1 SGHTA, CDR2 FQGNSA. The length of the CDR3 is 14 residues. Between the trimmed V and J ends, which lost 0 bases and 13 bases, there was a span of 16 bases. CDR3 residues: CASSLAPDQGAQFF. DNA for the CDR3: TGTGCCAGCAGCTTAGCGCCCGACCAAGGGGCACAGTTCTTC.

This clonotype was detected many times. The rearrangement links TRBV29-1 to TRBJ2-6, with TRBD2 as a possible D gene (5 bases). Germline assignment: CDR1 SQVTM and CDR2 ANQGSEA. The CDR3 consists of 16 residues. Trimming cost V 6 bases and J 1 base, with 16 bases left between them. In DNA, the CDR3 is TGCAGCGTGAGGGCCCGCGAACGATCTGGGGCCAACGTCCTGACTTTC. Its translation is CSVRARERSGANVLTF.

This chain connects TRBV5-1 to TRBJ2-7; D is perhaps TRBD1 or TRBD2 (5 bases each). Germline CDR1 is SGHRS and CDR2 is YFSETQ. V was pared by 0 bases and J by 7 bases, with 8 bases between. The CDR3 has 12 amino acids. CDR3 sequence reads: CASSLDRREQYF. The CDR3 DNA reads as TGCGCCAGCAGCTTGGACAGGAGGGAGCAGTACTTC.

V is TRBV27 and J is TRBJ1-1; D gene uncertain. This CDR3 has 16 residues. Trimming shortened V by 6 bases and J by 3 bases, and 20 bases separated the two germline ends. Looked up from germline, CDR1 is MNHEY and CDR2 is SMNVEV (reference sequence). CDR3 sequence reads: CASRGSPLGEDTEAFF. The CDR3 DNA reads TGTGCCAGCAGAGGCTCACCCCTCGGAGAGGACACTGAAGCTTTCTTT.

This clonotype was picked up many times. This rearrangement joins TRBV5-1 to TRBJ2-3, with unresolved D. The CDR3 totals 13 residues. The ends were cut back, 0 bases at V and 4 bases at J, with 6 bases in the middle. CDR1 SGHRS and CDR2 YFSETQ come from the germline V gene. DNA for the CDR3: TGCGCCAGCAGCTTGGGGCTCGCAGATACGCAGTATTTT. As protein: CASSLGLADTQYF.

This chain connects TRBV30 to TRBJ1-1, with D unresolved. The germline gives CDR1 GTSNPN, CDR2 SVGIG (reference sequence). With 0 bases removed from V and 5 bases from J, the gap between germline ends came to 7 bases. CDR3 length: 12 residues. CDR3 coding DNA: TGTGCCTGGAGTGTTCGGAGTACTGAAGCTTTCTTT. Protein: CAWSVRSTEAFF.

The table lists this clonotype with a few counts. V usage is TRBV7-6 and J usage is TRBJ2-5; D possibly corresponds to TRBD2 (6 bases). The germline V and J ends were trimmed by 5 bases and 4 bases, with 14 bases remaining between them. Germline loops: CDR1 SGHVS, CDR2 FNYEAQ. This CDR3 is built from 14 residues. CDR3 loop: CASSHNLSGETQYF. For the CDR3, the DNA is TGTGCCAGCAGCCATAACCTTAGCGGAGAGACCCAGTACTTC.

A remark on this clonotype: The junction departs from germline at one end; a sequencing error may be responsible. The genes are TRBV7-9 and TRBJ2-7; unclear D gene. Germline lookup yields CDR1 SEHNR and CDR2 FQNEAQ (reference sequence). The CDR3 is made up of 12 amino acids. The CDR3 DNA follows: TGCGCCAGCAGCAAAGATCGTTACGAGCAGTACTTC. Translated: CASSKDRYEQYF.

This clonotype was seen a few times. The chain uses TRBV4-2 and TRBJ2-5; possible D gene TRBD2, 5 bases. Per germline, CDR1 LGHNA and CDR2 YNFKEQ. V dropped 4 bases and J dropped 2 bases, with 14 bases sitting between them. This CDR3 has 15 amino acids. The DNA for the CDR3 is TGTGCCAGCAGCCGCCACAAAGGGAGTCAAGAGACCCAGTACTTC. Its translation is CASSRHKGSQETQYF.